This TCR beta chain originates from a study of shared T cell receptors in the human thymus. The repertoire was sequenced with immunoSEQ multiplex PCR; TCRdb's copy has only in-frame clones and lacks some. The table lists 630,000 or so clones, about 87% of them singletons, with roughly 0.0094% in the top ten. The sample was also linked to a second study, of human thymus T cells. As that report states: Unrelated individuals reportedly shared highly overlapping thymic TCR repertoires.

The sequenced sample was thymocytes. This TCR was recovered from a boy under two years old with a congenital heart defect.

CDR3 sequence (DNA): TGTGCCAGCAGCCAATTGAATCACAGGGGCGTGGGCTACACCTTC. Translation: CASSQLNHRGVGYTF. The chain has TRBV7-9 and TRBJ1-2; 7 bases are a match to TRBD1. CDR1 and CDR2 from the germline V gene are SEHNR and FQNEAQ (reference sequence). J gave up 8 bases and V 5 bases, and 14 bases lay outside the gene matches. The CDR3 has 15 residues.